These 13 T cell receptor beta chains came from one sample sequenced in a study of OX40 agonist ivuxolimab in advanced cancers. This table comes from immunoSEQ multiplex PCR, and its TCRdb copy is limited to in-frame clones, with some not included. In the table there are some 67,000 clones, 88% of which are singletons. The material was CD4+ or CD8+ T cells sorted from blood, obtained in a trial of the OX40 agonist ivuxolimab. The origin of the receptors is an adult with an advanced solid tumor such as melanoma, head and neck, liver or kidney cancer.

The rearrangement joins TRBV19 to TRBJ1-4; no clear D. Germline loops: CDR1 LNHDA, CDR2 SQIVND (reference sequence). V shed 5 bases and J shed 6 bases, with 16 bases lying between them. This CDR3 has 15 residues. CDR3 DNA sequence: TGTGCCAGTAGTCCCCGGGCCACCCCGGATGAAAAACTGTTTTTT. This codes for CASSPRATPDEKLFF.

This chain joins TRBV4-1 and TRBJ2-1, with TRBD2 matching over 13 bases. Germline CDR1 reads MGHRA; CDR2 reads YSYEKL. The CDR3 totals 19 residues. V was clipped by 4 bases and J by 0 bases; unmatched bases: 9. Here the CDR3 DNA reads TGCGCCAGCAGCCCACTAGCGGGGGGGTCCATTAGCTCCTACAATGAGCAGTTCTTC. As protein: CASSPLAGGSISSYNEQFF.

V gene TRBV5-4 combines with J gene TRBJ2-7; 9 bases agree with TRBD1. V lost 1 base, J lost 0 bases, and 5 bases stayed unmatched. Germline CDR1 is SGHNT and CDR2 is YYREEE (reference sequence). The CDR3 spans 16 residues. The CDR3 loop is CASSLKGQGSSYEQYF. The CDR3 DNA reads TGTGCCAGCAGCTTGAAGGGACAGGGAAGCTCCTACGAGCAGTACTTC.

This clone is a singleton in its sample. The gene calls are TRBV20-1 and TRBJ1-5, with D possibly matching TRBD1 (6 bases). This CDR3 has 11 amino acids. Germline V gene sequence: CDR1 DFQATT, CDR2 SNEGSKA (reference sequence). The ends were cut back, 6 bases at V and 9 bases at J, with 12 bases in the middle. CDR3 sequence: CSAHLGGPQHF. CDR3 in DNA: TGCAGTGCCCATCTAGGGGGGCCCCAGCATTTT.

This clone showed up just once. The V and J genes are TRBV19 and TRBJ2-3; no clear D. Germline V CDR1 and CDR2: LNHDA, SQIVND (reference sequence). The CDR3 length is 14 residues. The germline V and J ends were trimmed by 1 base and 2 bases, with 7 bases remaining between them. CDR3 sequence (DNA): TGTGCCAGTAGTATAGGGGATCTCACAGATACGCAGTATTTT. Amino acids: CASSIGDLTDTQYF. The full variable domain, rest sourced from reference TRBV19 and TRBJ2-3, is DGGITQSPKYLFRKEGQNVTLSCEQNLNHDAMYWYRQDPGQGLRLIYYSQIVNDFQKGDIAEGYSVSREKKESFPLTVTSAQKNPTAFYLCASSIGDLTDTQYFGPGTRLTVL.

The J gene is TRBJ2-1, the V gene TRBV10-3; 14 bases align to TRBD2. The germline CDR1 and CDR2 sequences are ENHRY and SYGVKD. CDR3 length: 14 amino acids. V shed 9 bases, J shed 6 bases, and the junction held 4 bases outside the gene matches. CDR3 in amino acids: CAMTSGGASNEQFF. CDR3 coding DNA: TGTGCCATGACTAGCGGGGGGGCCTCCAATGAGCAGTTCTTC.

This chain links TRBV18 with TRBJ2-3; D gene uncertain. The CDR3 runs 12 residues. Trimming took 0 bases from V and 4 from J, leaving 2 bases between them. Per the germline V gene, CDR1 is KGHSH and CDR2 is LQKENI. CDR3 sequence reads: CASSPPPDTQYF. The CDR3 nucleotides read TGTGCCAGCTCACCACCGCCAGATACGCAGTATTTT.

The rearrangement uses TRBV5-1 and TRBJ1-4; D not resolved. The germline gives CDR1 SGHRS, CDR2 YFSETQ. This CDR3 is 14 amino acids long. Deletions cut 0 bases from V and 8 bases from J, with 11 bases between. CDR3 amino acids: CASSLEGTGEKLFF. CDR3 in DNA: TGCGCCAGCAGCTTGGAGGGTACGGGGGAAAAACTGTTTTTT.

J is TRBJ1-5 and V is TRBV10-1, with a tentative D call TRBD1 (6 bases). Germline V gene lookup returns CDR1 WNHNN and CDR2 SYGVQD (reference sequence). The CDR3 contains 15 residues. V gave up 6 bases and J gave up 1 base, with 13 bases separating them. CDR3 loop: CASSYRDESNQPQHF. The CDR3 DNA sequence: TGCGCCAGCAGCTACAGGGATGAGAGCAATCAGCCCCAGCATTTT.

The chain uses TRBV18 and TRBJ1-2; 9 bases line up with TRBD1. Germline V gene sequence: CDR1 KGHSH, CDR2 LQKENI. CDR3 length equals 15 residues. With 3 bases clipped from V and 2 bases from J, the junction kept 4 bases outside the gene matches. The CDR3 DNA is TGTGCCAGCTCACCGACGGGACAGGGAAACTATGGCTACACCTTC. Amino acids: CASSPTGQGNYGYTF.

The chain combines TRBV6-6 with TRBJ1-2; D unresolved. V gave up 0 bases and J gave up 4 bases, with 9 bases separating them. In germline, CDR1 is MNHNY, CDR2 SVGAGI (reference sequence). The CDR3 contains 14 residues. DNA of the CDR3: TGTGCCAGCAGTTACTCGATCTCCCTCTATGGCTACACCTTC. Encoded protein: CASSYSISLYGYTF.

This chain joins TRBV11-2 and TRBJ1-4; D unclear. V dropped 5 bases and J dropped 5 bases, with 12 bases sitting between them. CDR3 length equals 14 residues. In germline, CDR1 is SGHAT, CDR2 FQNNGV. The CDR3 DNA sequence: TGTGCCAGCAGCCCCCGGGCCCTGAATGAAAAACTGTTTTTT. This sequence encodes CASSPRALNEKLFF.

The gene calls are TRBV11-2 and TRBJ1-2; no clear D gene. V lost 1 base and J 2 bases, leaving 11 bases between the germline ends. The CDR3 is 15 residues long. CDR1 SGHAT and CDR2 FQNNGV come from the germline V gene. CDR3 loop: CASSLVARWNYGYTF. In nucleotides, the CDR3 is TGTGCCAGCAGCTTAGTAGCCAGATGGAACTATGGCTACACCTTC. Variable domain in full (rest from reference TRBV11-2 and TRBJ1-2): EAGVAQSPRYKIIEKRQSVAFWCNPISGHATLYWYQQILGQGPKLLIQFQNNGVVDDSQLPKDRFSAERLKGVDSTLKIQPAKLEDSAVYLCASSLVARWNYGYTFGSGTRLTVV.